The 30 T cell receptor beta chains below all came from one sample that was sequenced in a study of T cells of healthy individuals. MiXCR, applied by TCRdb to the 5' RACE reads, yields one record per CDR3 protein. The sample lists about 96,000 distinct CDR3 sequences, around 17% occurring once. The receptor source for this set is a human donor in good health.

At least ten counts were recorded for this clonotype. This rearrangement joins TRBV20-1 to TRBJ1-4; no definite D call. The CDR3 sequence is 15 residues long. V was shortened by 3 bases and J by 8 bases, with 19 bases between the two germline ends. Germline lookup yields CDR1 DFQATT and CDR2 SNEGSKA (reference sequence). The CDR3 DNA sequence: TGCAGTGCTAGCTCGTCAAGCGGGGTGGAGGAAAAACTGTTTTTT. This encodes CSASSSSGVEEKLFF.

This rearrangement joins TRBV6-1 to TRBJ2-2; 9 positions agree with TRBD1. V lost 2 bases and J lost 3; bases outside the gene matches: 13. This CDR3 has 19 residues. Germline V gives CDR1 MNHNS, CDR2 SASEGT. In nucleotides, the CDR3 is TGTGCCAGCAGTGAATCCCCGCCCGGACAGGGGACTCACACCGGGGAGCTGTTTTTT. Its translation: CASSESPPGQGTHTGELFF.

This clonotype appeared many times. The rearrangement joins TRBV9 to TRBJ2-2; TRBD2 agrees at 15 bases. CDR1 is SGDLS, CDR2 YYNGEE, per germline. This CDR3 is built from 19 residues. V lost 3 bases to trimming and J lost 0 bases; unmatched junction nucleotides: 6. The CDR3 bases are TGTGCCAGCAGCGCGTCGGGACTAGCGGGGGGTTCGAACACCGGGGAGCTGTTTTTT. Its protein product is CASSASGLAGGSNTGELFF.

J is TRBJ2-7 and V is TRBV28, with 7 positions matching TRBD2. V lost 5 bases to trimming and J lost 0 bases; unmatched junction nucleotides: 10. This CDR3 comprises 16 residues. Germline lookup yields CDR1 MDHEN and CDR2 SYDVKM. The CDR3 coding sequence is TGTGCCAGCAGTCGCGGGAAGCGGGGACTCTCCTACGAGCAGTACTTC. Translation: CASSRGKRGLSYEQYF.

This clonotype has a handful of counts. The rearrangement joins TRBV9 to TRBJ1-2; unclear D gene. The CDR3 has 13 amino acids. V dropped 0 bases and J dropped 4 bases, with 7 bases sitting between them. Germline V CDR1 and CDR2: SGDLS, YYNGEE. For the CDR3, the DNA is TGTGCCAGCAGCGTAGGTGGCCCCTATGGCTACACCTTC. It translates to CASSVGGPYGYTF.

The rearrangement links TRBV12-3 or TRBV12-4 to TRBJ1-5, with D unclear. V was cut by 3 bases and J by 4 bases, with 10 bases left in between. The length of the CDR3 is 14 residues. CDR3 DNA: TGTGCCAGCAGTTTCCGCGATTGGAATCAGCCCCAGCATTTT. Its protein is CASSFRDWNQPQHF.

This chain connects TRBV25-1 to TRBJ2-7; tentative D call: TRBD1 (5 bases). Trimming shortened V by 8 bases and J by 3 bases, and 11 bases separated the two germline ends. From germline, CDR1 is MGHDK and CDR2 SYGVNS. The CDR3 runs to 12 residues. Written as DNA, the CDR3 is TGTGCCAGCGAAGAAAGGGGCTACGAGCAGTACTTC. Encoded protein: CASEERGYEQYF.

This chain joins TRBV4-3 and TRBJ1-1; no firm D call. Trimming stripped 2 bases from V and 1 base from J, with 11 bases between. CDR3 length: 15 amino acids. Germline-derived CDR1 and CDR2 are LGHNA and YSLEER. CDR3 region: CASSQSQDGNTEAFF. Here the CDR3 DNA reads TGCGCCAGCAGCCAATCCCAGGACGGGAACACTGAAGCTTTCTTT.

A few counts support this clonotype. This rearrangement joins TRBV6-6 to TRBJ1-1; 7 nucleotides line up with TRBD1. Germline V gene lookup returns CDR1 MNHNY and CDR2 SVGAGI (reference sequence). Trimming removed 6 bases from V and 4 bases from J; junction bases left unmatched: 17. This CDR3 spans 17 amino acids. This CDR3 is CASSWGRQGVLTTEAFF. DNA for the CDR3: TGTGCCAGCAGCTGGGGTCGACAGGGAGTTTTGACCACTGAAGCTTTCTTT.

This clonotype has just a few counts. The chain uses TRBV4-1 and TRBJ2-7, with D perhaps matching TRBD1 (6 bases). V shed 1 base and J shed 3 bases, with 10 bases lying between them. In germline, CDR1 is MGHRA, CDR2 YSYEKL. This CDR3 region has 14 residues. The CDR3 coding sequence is TGCGCCAGCAGCCAAGTAGAACAGGGCTACGAGCAGTACTTC. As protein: CASSQVEQGYEQYF.

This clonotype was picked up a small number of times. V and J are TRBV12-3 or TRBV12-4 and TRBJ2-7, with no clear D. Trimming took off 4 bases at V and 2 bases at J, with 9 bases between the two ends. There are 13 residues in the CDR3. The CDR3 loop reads CASSWAGAYEQYF. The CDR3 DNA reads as TGTGCCAGCAGTTGGGCAGGAGCCTACGAGCAGTACTTC.

In nucleotides, the CDR3 is TGTGCCAGCAGTATGGGACTAGCGGGAGCCGGGGAGCTGTTTTTT. Translation gives CASSMGLAGAGELFF. This chain connects TRBV12-3 or TRBV12-4 to TRBJ2-2; TRBD2 matches at 14 bases. After removal of 5 bases from V and 6 bases from J, the junction contained 2 bases not matched to a gene. The CDR3 runs to 15 residues.

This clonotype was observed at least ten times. CDR3: CASSLGQVYNEQFF. The CDR3 bases are TGTGCCAGCAGCTTGGGACAGGTTTACAATGAGCAGTTCTTC. The genes are TRBV7-2 and TRBJ2-1; 8 bases align to TRBD1. Germline V CDR1 and CDR2: SGHTA, FQGNSA. V lost 3 bases, J lost 4 bases, and 2 bases stayed unmatched. This CDR3 comprises 14 residues.

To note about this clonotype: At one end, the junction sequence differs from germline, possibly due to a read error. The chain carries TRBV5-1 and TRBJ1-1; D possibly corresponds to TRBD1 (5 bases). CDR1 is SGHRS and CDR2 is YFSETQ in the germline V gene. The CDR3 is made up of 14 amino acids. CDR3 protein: CASSSTDMNTEASF. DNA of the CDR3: TGCGCCAGCAGCTCGACAGACATGAACACTGAAGCTTCCTTT.

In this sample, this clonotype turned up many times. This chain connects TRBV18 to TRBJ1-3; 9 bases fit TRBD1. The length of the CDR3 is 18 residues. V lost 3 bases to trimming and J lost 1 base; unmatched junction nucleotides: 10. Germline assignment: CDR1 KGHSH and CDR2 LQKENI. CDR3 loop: CASSPLTGQGRSGNTIYF. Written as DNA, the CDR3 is TGTGCCAGCTCACCCCTAACGGGACAGGGAAGGTCTGGAAACACCATATATTTT.

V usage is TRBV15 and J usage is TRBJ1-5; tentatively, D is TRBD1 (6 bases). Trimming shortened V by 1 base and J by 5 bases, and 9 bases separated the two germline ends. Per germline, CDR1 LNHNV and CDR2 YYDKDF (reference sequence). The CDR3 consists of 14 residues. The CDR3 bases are TGTGCCACCAGCAGAGTTTACAGGGATCAGCCCCAGCATTTT. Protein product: CATSRVYRDQPQHF.

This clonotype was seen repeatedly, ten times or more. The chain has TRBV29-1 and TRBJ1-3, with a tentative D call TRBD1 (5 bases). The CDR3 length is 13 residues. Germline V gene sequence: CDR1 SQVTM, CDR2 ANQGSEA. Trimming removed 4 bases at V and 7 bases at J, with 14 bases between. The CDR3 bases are TGCAGCGTTGTCAGGGACCTAGGGAACACCATATATTTT. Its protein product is CSVVRDLGNTIYF.

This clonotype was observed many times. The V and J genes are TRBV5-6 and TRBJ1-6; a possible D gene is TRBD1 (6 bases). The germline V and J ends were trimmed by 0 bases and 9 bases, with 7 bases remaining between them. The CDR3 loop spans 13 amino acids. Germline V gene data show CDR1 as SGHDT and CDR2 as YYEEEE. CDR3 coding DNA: TGTGCCAGCAGCTTGGTAGGGGGTTCACCCCTCCACTTT. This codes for CASSLVGGSPLHF.

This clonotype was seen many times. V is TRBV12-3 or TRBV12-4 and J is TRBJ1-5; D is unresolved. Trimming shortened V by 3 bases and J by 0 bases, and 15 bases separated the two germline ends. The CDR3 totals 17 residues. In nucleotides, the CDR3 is TGTGCCAGCAGTTTGGCGGCAGGATCATATAGCAATCAGCCCCAGCATTTT. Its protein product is CASSLAAGSYSNQPQHF.

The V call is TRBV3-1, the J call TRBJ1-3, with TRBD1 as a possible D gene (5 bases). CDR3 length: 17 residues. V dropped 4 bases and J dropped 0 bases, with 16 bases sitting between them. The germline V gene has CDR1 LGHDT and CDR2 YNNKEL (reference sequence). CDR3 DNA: TGTGCCAGCAGCCTACCTTTGAGGGGTCTCTCTGGAAACACCATATATTTT. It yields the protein CASSLPLRGLSGNTIYF.

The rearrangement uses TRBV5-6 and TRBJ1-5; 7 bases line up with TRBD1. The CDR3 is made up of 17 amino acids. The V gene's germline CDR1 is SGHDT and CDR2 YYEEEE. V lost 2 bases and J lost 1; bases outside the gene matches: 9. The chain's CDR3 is CASSLTTGTVSNQPQHF. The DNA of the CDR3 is TGTGCCAGCAGCTTAACTACCGGGACAGTAAGCAATCAGCCCCAGCATTTT.

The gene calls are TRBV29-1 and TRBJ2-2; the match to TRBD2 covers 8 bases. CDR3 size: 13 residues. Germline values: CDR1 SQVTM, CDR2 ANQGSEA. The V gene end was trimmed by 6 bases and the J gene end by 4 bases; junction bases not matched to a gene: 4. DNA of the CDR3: TGCAGCGTGTCTAGCGGGCGCACCGGGGAGCTGTTTTTT. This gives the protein CSVSSGRTGELFF.

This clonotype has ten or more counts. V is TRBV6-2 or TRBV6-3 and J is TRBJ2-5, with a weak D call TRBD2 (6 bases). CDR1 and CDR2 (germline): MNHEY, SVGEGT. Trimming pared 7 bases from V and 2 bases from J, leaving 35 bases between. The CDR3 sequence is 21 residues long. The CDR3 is CASIPAAKVGGPHTTQETQYF. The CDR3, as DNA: TGTGCCAGCATTCCGGCAGCGAAAGTCGGGGGTCCGCATACTACACAAGAGACCCAGTACTTC.

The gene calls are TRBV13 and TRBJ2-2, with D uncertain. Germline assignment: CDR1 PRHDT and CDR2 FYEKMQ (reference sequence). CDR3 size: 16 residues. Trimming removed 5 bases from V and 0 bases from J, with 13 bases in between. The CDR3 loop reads CASSLGRVSNTGELFF. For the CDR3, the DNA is TGTGCCAGCAGCCTTGGCCGCGTATCGAACACCGGGGAGCTGTTTTTT.

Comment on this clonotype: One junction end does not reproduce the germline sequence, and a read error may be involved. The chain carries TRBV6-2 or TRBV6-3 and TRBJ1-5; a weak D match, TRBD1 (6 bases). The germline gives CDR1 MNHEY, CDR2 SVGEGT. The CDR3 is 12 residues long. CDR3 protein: CASSTGNQPQHF. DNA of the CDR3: TGTGCCAGCAGTACAGGGAATCAGCCACAGCATTTT.

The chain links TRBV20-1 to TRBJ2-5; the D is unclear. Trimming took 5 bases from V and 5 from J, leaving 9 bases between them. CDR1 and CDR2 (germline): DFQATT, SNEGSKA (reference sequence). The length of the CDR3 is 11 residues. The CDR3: CSAEHGETQYF. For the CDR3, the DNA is TGCAGTGCTGAGCATGGGGAGACCCAGTACTTC.

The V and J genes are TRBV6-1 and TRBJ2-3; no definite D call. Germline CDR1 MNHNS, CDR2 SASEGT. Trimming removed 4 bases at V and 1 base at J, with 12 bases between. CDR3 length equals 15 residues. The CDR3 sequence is CASSVFGDRTDTQYF. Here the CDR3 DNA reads TGTGCCAGCAGTGTCTTTGGCGACCGCACAGATACGCAGTATTTT.

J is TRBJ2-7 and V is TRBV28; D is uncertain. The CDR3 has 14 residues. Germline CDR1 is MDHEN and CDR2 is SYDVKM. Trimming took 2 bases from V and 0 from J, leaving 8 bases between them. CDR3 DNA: TGTGCCAGCAGTTTAACAGCCATCTCCTACGAGCAGTACTTC. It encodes CASSLTAISYEQYF.

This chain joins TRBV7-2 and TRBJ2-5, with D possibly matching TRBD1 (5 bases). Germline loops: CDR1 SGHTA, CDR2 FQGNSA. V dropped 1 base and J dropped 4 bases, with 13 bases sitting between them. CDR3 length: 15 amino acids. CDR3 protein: CASSLVGRALETQYF. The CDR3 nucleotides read TGTGCCAGCAGCTTAGTGGGCAGGGCCCTAGAGACCCAGTACTTC.

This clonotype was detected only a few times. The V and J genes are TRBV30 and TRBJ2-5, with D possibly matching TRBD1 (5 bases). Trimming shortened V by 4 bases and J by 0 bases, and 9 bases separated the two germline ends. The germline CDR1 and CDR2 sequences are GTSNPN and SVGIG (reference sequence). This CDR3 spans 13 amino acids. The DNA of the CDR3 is TGTGCCTGGAACTTGGACAACCAAGAGACCCAGTACTTC. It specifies CAWNLDNQETQYF. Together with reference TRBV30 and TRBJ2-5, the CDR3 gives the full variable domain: SQTIHQWPATLVQPVGSPLSLECTVEGTSNPNLYWYRQAAGRGLQLLFYSVGIGQISSEVPQNLSASRPQDRQFILSSKKLLLSDSGFYLCAWNLDNQETQYFGPGTRLLVL.